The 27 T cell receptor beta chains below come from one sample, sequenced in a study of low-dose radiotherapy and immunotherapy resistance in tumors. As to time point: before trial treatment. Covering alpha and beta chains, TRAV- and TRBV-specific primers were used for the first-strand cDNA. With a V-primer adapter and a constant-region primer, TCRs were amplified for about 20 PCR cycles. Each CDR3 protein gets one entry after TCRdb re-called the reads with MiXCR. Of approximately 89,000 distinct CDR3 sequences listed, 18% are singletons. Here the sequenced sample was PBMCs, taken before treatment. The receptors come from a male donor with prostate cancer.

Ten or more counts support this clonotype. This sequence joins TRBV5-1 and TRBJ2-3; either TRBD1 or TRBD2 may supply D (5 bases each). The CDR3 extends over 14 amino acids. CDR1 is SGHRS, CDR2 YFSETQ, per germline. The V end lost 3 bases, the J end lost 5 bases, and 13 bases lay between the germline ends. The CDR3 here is CASSSPGTGDTQYF. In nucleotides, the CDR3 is TGCGCCAGCAGCTCTCCAGGGACCGGAGATACGCAGTATTTT.

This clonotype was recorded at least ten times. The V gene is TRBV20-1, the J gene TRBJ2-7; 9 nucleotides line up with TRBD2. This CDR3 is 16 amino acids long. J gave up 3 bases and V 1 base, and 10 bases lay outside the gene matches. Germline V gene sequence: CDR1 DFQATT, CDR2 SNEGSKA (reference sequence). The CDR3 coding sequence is TGCAGTGCTAGAGGCTATGGGCTAGCGGGAAGCTACGAGCAGTACTTC. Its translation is CSARGYGLAGSYEQYF.

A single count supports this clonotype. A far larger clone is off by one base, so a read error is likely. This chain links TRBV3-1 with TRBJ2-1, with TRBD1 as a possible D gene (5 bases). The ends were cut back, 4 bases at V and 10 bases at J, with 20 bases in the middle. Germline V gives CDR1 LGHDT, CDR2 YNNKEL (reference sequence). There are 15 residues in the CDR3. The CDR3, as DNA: TGTGCCAGCAGCCCCCTCGGACAACGCTCCTACGAGCAGTTCTTC. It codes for CASSPLGQRSYEQFF.

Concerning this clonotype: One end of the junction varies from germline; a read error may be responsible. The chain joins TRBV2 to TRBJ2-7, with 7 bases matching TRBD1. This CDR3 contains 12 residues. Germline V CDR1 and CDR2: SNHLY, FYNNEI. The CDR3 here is CVSRLQGNEQYF. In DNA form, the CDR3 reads TGCGTCAGCAGGTTACAGGGGAACGAGCAGTACTTC.

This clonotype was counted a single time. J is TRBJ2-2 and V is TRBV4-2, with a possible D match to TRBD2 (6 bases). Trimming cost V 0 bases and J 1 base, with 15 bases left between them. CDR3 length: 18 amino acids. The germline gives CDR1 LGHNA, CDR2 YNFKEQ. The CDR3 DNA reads TGTGCCAGCAGCCAAGAAGGGATAGCGGTGCTGAACACCGGGGAGCTGTTTTTT. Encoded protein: CASSQEGIAVLNTGELFF.

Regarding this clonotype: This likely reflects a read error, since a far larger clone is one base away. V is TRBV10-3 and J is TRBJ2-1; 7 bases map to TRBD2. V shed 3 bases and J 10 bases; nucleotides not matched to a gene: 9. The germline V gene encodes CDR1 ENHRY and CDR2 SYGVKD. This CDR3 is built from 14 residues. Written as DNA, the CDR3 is TGTGCCATCAGTGATGGACTAGACCGCCCGGAGCAGTTCTTC. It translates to CAISDGLDRPEQFF.

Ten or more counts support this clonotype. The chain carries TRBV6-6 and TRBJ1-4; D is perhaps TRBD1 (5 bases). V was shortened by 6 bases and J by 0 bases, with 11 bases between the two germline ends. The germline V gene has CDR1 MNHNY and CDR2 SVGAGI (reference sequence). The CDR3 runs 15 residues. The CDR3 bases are TGTGCCAGCAGACCAGACAGTACAACTAATGAAAAACTGTTTTTT. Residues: CASRPDSTTNEKLFF.

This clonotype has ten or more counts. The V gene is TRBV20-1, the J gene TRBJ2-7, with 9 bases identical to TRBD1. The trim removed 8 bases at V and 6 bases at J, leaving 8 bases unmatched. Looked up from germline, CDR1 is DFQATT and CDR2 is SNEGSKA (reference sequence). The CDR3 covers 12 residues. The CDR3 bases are TGCAGTCCAGGGGGACAGGGTGGCGAGCAGTACTTC. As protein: CSPGGQGGEQYF.

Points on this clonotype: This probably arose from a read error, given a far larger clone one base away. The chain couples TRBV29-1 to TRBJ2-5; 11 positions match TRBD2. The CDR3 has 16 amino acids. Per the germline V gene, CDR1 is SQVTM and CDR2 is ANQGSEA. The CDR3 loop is CSSSPAGLAGGETQYF. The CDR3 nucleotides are TGCAGTTCTAGTCCCGCAGGGCTAGCGGGGGGTGAGACCCAGTACTTC.

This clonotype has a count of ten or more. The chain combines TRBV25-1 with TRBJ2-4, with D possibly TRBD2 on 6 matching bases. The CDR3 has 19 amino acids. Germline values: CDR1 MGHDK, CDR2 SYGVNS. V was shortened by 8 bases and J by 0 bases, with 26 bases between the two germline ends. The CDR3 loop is CASPPMRGDRFVAKNIQYF. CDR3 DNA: TGTGCCAGCCCACCCATGCGGGGCGATCGATTCGTAGCCAAAAACATTCAGTACTTC. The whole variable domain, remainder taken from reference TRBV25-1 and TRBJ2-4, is EADIYQTPRYLVIGTGKKITLECSQTMGHDKMYWYQQDPGMELHLIHYSYGVNSTEKGDLSSESTVSRIRTEHFPLTLESARPSHTSQYLCASPPMRGDRFVAKNIQYFGAGTRLSVL.

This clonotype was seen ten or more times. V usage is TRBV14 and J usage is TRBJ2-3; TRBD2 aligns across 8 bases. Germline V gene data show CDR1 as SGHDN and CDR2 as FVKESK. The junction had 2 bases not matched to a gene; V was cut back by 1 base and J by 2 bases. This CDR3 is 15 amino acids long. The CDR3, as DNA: TGTGCCAGCAGCCAAGCGGGAGGGTACACAGATACGCAGTATTTT. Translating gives CASSQAGGYTDTQYF. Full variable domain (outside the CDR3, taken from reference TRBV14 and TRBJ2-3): EAGVTQFPSHSVIEKGQTVTLRCDPISGHDNLYWYRRVMGKEIKFLLHFVKESKQDESGMPNNRFLAERTGGTYSTLKVQPAELEDSGVYFCASSQAGGYTDTQYFGPGTRLTVL.

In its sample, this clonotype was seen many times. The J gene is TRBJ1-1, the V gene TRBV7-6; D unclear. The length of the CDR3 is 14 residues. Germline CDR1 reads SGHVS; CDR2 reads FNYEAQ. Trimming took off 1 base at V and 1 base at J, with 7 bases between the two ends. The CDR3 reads CASSLDGGNTEAFF. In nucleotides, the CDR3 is TGTGCCAGCAGCTTAGATGGCGGGAACACTGAAGCTTTCTTT.

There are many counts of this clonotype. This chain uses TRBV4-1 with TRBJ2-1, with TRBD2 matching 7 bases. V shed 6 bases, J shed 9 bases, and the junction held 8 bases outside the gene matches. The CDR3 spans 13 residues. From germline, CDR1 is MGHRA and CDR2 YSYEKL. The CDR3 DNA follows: TGCGCCAGCAGAGGGCGGGAGTATTCTGAGCAGTTCTTC. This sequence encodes CASRGREYSEQFF.

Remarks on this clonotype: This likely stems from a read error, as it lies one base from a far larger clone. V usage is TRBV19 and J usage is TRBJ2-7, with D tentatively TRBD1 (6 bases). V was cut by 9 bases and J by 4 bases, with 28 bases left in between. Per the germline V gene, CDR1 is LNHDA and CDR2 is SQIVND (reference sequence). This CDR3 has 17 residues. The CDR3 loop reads CASGLLPVGAVGYEQYF. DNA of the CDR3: TGTGCCAGCGGCTTATTACCTGTGGGGGCAGTGGGATACGAGCAGTACTTC.

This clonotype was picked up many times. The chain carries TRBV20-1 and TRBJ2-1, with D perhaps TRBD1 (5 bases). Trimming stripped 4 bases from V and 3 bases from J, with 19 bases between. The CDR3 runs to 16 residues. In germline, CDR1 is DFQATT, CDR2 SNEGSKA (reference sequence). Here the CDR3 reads CSANSLSGADYNEQFF. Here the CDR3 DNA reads TGCAGTGCTAACTCCTTGTCTGGGGCGGACTACAATGAGCAGTTCTTC.

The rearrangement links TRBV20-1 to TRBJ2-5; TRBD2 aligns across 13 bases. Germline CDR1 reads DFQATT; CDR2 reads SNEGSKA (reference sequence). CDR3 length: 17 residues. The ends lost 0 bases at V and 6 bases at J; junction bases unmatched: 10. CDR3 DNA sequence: TGCAGTGCTAGAGATCTGAGACTAGCGGGAGGTCCGCAGACCCAGTACTTC. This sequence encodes CSARDLRLAGGPQTQYF.

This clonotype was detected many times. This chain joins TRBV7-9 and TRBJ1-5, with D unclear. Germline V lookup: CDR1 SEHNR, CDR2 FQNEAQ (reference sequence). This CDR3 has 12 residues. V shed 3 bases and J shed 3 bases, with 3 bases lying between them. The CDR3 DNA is TGTGCCAGCAGCTTGGACAATCAGCCCCAGCATTTT. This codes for CASSLDNQPQHF. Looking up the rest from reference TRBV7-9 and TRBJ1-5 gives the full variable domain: DTGVSQNPRHKITKRGQNVTFRCDPISEHNRLYWYRQTLGQGPEFLTYFQNEAQLEKSRLLSDRFSAERPKGSFSTLEIQRTEQGDSAMYLCASSLDNQPQHFGDGTRLSIL.

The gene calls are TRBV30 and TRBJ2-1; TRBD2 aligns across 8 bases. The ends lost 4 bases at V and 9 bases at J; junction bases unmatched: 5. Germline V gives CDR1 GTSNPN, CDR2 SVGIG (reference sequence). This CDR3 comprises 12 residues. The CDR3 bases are TGTGCCTGGACCCGGACTAGCCTTGAGCAGTTCTTC. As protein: CAWTRTSLEQFF.

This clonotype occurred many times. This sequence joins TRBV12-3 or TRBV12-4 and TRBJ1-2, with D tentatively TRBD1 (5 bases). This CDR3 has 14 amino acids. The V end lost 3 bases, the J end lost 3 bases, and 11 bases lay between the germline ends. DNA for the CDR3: TGTGCCAGCAGTTTCCCAGGGTACGACTATGGCTACACCTTC. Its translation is CASSFPGYDYGYTF.

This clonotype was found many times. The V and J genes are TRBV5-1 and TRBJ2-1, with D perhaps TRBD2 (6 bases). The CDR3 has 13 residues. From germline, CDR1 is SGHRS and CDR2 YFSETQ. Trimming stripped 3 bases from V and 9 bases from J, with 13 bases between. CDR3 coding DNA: TGCGCCAGCAGCTGGGACTTCTCGGGTGAGCAGTTCTTC. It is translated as CASSWDFSGEQFF.

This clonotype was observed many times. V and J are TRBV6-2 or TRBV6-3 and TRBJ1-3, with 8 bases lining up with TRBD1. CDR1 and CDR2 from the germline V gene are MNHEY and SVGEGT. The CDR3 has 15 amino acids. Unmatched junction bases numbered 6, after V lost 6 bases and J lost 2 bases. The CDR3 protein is CASSVDRAAGNTIYF. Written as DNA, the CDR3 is TGTGCCAGCAGCGTGGACAGGGCGGCTGGAAACACCATATATTTT.

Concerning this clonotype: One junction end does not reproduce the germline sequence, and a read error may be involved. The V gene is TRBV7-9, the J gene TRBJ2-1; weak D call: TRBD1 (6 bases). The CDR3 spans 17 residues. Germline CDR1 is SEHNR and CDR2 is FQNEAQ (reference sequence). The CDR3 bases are TGTGCCAGCAGCCAAGAGCAGGGGTTTGGGACCTACAATGAGCGGTTCTTC. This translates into CASSQEQGFGTYNERFF. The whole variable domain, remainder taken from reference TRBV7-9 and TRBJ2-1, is DTGVSQNPRHKITKRGQNVTFRCDPISEHNRLYWYRQTLGQGPEFLTYFQNEAQLEKSRLLSDRFSAERPKGSFSTLEIQRTEQGDSAMYLCASSQEQGFGTYNERFFGPGTRLTVL.

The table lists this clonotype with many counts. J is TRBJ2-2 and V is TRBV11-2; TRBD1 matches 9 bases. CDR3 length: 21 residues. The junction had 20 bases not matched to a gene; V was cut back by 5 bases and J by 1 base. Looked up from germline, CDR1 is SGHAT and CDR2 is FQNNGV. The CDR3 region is CASSPRKSRDRESLNTGELFF. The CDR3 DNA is TGTGCCAGCAGCCCACGAAAGTCCCGGGACAGGGAATCCCTGAACACCGGGGAGCTGTTTTTT.

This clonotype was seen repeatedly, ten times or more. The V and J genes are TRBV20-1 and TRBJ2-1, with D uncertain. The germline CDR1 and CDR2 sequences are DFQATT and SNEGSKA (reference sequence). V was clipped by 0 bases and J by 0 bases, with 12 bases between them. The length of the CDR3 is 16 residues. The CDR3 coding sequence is TGCAGTGCTAGAGATGAGATTCGAAGCTCCTACAATGAGCAGTTCTTC. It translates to CSARDEIRSSYNEQFF.

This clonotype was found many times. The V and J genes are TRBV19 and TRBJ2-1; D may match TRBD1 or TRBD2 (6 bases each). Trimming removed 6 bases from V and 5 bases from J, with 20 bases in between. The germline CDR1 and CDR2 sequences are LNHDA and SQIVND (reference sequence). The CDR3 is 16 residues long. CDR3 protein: CASSGGGTLVNNEQFF. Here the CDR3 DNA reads TGTGCCAGTAGCGGGGGCGGGACCCTCGTAAACAATGAGCAGTTCTTC.

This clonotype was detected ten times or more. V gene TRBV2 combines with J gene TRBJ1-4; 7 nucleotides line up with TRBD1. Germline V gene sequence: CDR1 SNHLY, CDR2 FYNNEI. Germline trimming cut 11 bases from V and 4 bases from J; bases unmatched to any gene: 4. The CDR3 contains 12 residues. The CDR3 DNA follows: TGTGCCTATCACAGGGGTAATGAAAAACTGTTTTTT. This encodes CAYHRGNEKLFF.

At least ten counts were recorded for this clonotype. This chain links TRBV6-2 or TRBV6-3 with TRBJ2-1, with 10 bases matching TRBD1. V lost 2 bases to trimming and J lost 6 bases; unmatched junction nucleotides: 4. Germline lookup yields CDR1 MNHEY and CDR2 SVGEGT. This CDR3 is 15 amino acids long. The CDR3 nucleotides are TGTGCCAGCAGTTACGAGACAGGGGGCTTCAATGAGCAGTTCTTC. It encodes CASSYETGGFNEQFF.